Listed here are 17 T cell receptor beta chains from one sample, sequenced in a study of T cell responses to AZD1222 COVID-19 vaccine. Measured with immunoSEQ multiplex PCR; TCRdb has only the in-frame clones, and not every one. This table has some 83,000 clones, approximately 91% appearing once. The sequencing used peripheral blood, collected 28 days after the second AZD1222 dose. The receptor set was obtained from an adult who received the AZD1222 COVID-19 vaccine.

The chain combines TRBV28 with TRBJ1-6, with D perhaps TRBD1 (6 bases). V was cut by 5 bases and J by 7 bases, with 15 bases left in between. The CDR3 runs 15 residues. CDR1 and CDR2 (germline): MDHEN, SYDVKM. CDR3 DNA sequence: TGTGCCAGCAGTCCCCTCGTGGGGGCGAATTCACCCCTCCACTTT. Amino acids: CASSPLVGANSPLHF.

This chain links TRBV9 with TRBJ1-1, with D perhaps TRBD1 (5 bases). Trimming shortened V by 0 bases and J by 0 bases, and 12 bases separated the two germline ends. CDR1 is SGDLS and CDR2 is YYNGEE in the germline V gene. This CDR3 spans 16 amino acids. This chain's CDR3 is CASSVVTGGMNTEAFF. Written as DNA, the CDR3 is TGTGCCAGCAGCGTAGTAACAGGCGGGATGAACACTGAAGCTTTCTTT.

V usage is TRBV9 and J usage is TRBJ1-1; D remains unclear. Germline CDR1 SGDLS, CDR2 YYNGEE. V shed 2 bases and J shed 1 base, with 9 bases lying between them. This CDR3 contains 14 residues. The CDR3 sequence: CASSVKGSNTEAFF. DNA for the CDR3: TGTGCCAGCAGCGTGAAGGGATCGAACACTGAAGCTTTCTTT.

Of note for this clone: The junction differs from germline at one of its ends, possibly a read error. The chain recombines TRBV5-1 with TRBJ1-1, with 10 bases lining up with TRBD1. There are 14 residues in the CDR3. Germline assignment: CDR1 SGHRS and CDR2 YFSETQ. The CDR3 protein is CASRLDRGTSEAFF. The CDR3 coding sequence is TGCGCCAGCAGATTGGACAGGGGGACATCTGAAGCTTTCTTT.

The genes are TRBV28 and TRBJ1-5; a weak D match, TRBD1 (6 bases). The CDR3 consists of 16 residues. Trimming shortened V by 7 bases and J by 3 bases, and 19 bases separated the two germline ends. Germline CDR1 MDHEN, CDR2 SYDVKM. The CDR3 nucleotides read TGTGCCAGCACCCAGGGTGGGCAGGGGAACAATCAGCCCCAGCATTTT. It translates to CASTQGGQGNNQPQHF.

This clone was picked up a small number of times. The chain links TRBV27 to TRBJ1-5, with unresolved D. Per germline, CDR1 MNHEY and CDR2 SMNVEV (reference sequence). V was pared by 6 bases and J by 2 bases, with 14 bases between. This CDR3 region has 15 residues. This CDR3 reads CASSPVGYGNQPQHF. The CDR3 DNA reads as TGTGCCAGCAGCCCTGTTGGGTACGGCAATCAGCCCCAGCATTTT.

This clone appeared a single time. The J gene is TRBJ1-5, the V gene TRBV27; D may be TRBD1 (5 bases). V shed 3 bases and J shed 0 bases, with 9 bases lying between them. This CDR3 has 15 residues. The germline gives CDR1 MNHEY, CDR2 SMNVEV (reference sequence). CDR3 amino acids: CASSFGAYSNQPQHF. CDR3 bases: TGTGCCAGCAGTTTCGGGGCTTATAGCAATCAGCCCCAGCATTTT.

The rearrangement joins TRBV5-8 to TRBJ2-1, with D uncertain. This CDR3 region has 13 residues. Germline-derived CDR1 and CDR2 are SGHTS and YDEGEE. Trimming pared 4 bases from V and 3 bases from J, leaving 8 bases between. For the CDR3, the DNA is TGTGCCAGCAGCCCGTACAACTACAATGAGCAGTTCTTC. It translates to CASSPYNYNEQFF.

This clone appeared a few times. The rearrangement joins TRBV21-1 to TRBJ2-7; the D call TRBD1 from the table was never checked on the DNA. TRBV21-1 is designated a pseudogene. The CDR3 covers 17 residues. This chain's CDR3 is CASSKTESRHPTYEQYF. CDR3 bases: TGTGCCAGCAGCAAGACGGAATCCCGACATCCTACCTACGAGCAGTACTTC.

The chain's CDR3 is CASSTDGEQFF. In DNA, the CDR3 is TGTGCCAGCAGCACTGATGGTGAGCAGTTCTTC. The chain recombines TRBV5-6 with TRBJ2-1; the D is unclear. Germline loops: CDR1 SGHDT, CDR2 YYEEEE. The CDR3 contains 11 residues. V dropped 4 bases and J dropped 9 bases, with 8 bases sitting between them. Together with reference TRBV5-6 and TRBJ2-1, the CDR3 gives the full variable domain: DAGVTQSPTHLIKTRGQQVTLRCSPKSGHDTVSWYQQALGQGPQFIFQYYEEEERQRGNFPDRFSGHQFPNYSSELNVNALLLGDSALYLCASSTDGEQFFGPGTRLTVL.

This clone was detected once. The rearrangement links TRBV19 to TRBJ1-2; 9 bases map to TRBD1. Germline V gene sequence: CDR1 LNHDA, CDR2 SQIVND (reference sequence). The CDR3 consists of 17 residues. Unmatched junction bases numbered 15, after V lost 5 bases and J lost 5 bases. As DNA, the CDR3 is TGTGCCAGTAGTCCAGGGGACAGGGTTCAGCCCCTTTATGGCTACACCTTC. Translation: CASSPGDRVQPLYGYTF.

The chain couples TRBV4-1 to TRBJ2-5; 9 bases are shared with TRBD2. Germline-derived CDR1 and CDR2 are MGHRA and YSYEKL. V shed 0 bases, J shed 5 bases, and the junction held 7 bases outside the gene matches. The CDR3 spans 16 residues. The CDR3 region has the DNA TGCGCCAGCAGCCAAGAAGGTGGGCTAGCGGGGGAGACCCAGTACTTC. Translated: CASSQEGGLAGETQYF.

The rearrangement joins TRBV10-1 to TRBJ1-2; the D is unclear. The CDR3 spans 19 residues. Trimming took off 6 bases at V and 1 base at J, with 27 bases between the two ends. CDR1 is WNHNN and CDR2 is SYGVQD in the germline V gene (reference sequence). CDR3 loop: CASSRSGRRPIRDNYGYTF. The CDR3 region has the DNA TGCGCCAGCAGCCGCTCGGGAAGGAGACCAATAAGGGATAACTATGGCTACACCTTC.

The CDR3 sequence is CARSLPGQAYEQYF. CDR3 sequence (DNA): TGTGCCAGAAGCTTACCGGGGCAAGCCTACGAGCAGTACTTC. The V and J genes are TRBV5-3 and TRBJ2-7; D is tentatively TRBD1 or TRBD2 (5 bases each). TRBV5-3 qualifies as an ORF whose function is uncertain. This CDR3 is built from 14 residues. Trimming took off 2 bases at V and 2 bases at J, with 11 bases between the two ends.

The V call is TRBV7-2, the J call TRBJ1-5; TRBD1 might be the D (5 bases). This CDR3 contains 15 residues. The germline gives CDR1 SGHTA, CDR2 FQGNSA. V was trimmed by 5 bases and J by 6 bases, leaving 17 bases between them. This chain's CDR3 is CASSSGGYGGQPQHF. The CDR3, as DNA: TGTGCCAGCAGCAGCGGGGGGTATGGCGGTCAGCCCCAGCATTTT.

This clone occurred once. V is TRBV5-4 and J is TRBJ1-4; D gene unclear. Looked up from germline, CDR1 is SGHNT and CDR2 is YYREEE (reference sequence). The germline V and J ends were trimmed by 0 bases and 6 bases, with 9 bases remaining between them. The CDR3 length is 14 residues. The CDR3 DNA follows: TGTGCCAGCAGCTTGGCGGGAGTCGATGAAAAACTGTTTTTT. Encoded protein: CASSLAGVDEKLFF.

This clone was seen just once. The V and J genes are TRBV30 and TRBJ2-3, with D possibly being TRBD2 (6 bases). The CDR3 extends over 14 amino acids. V was shortened by 2 bases and J by 4 bases, with 13 bases between the two germline ends. CDR1 is GTSNPN, CDR2 SVGIG, per germline (reference sequence). The CDR3 bases are TGTGCCTGGAGTAAGTCGGGCGGGGCAGATACGCAGTATTTT. Encoded protein: CAWSKSGGADTQYF.